This T cell receptor beta chain was documented in a study of T cells in Graves' hyperthyroidism and ophthalmopathy (dated by TCRdb to between 2018 and 2021). About the full investigation: Peripheral blood samples were taken at the time of initial diagnosis, prior to any treatment. To identify distinguishing TCR V-J signatures, a discovery cohort of 100 patients was used, comprising 40 to 45 with Graves' ophthalmopathy and some 60 with stable Graves' hyperthyroidism. An independent validation cohort of under 20 hyperthyroidism patients and about 16 patients who later progressed to ophthalmopathy tested prospective prediction of ophthalmopathy. The approximately 100 discovery patients were randomly divided into training and test sets at a 7:3 ratio. Thyroid tissue and blood T-cell repertoires from roughly six Graves' hyperthyroidism patients were also compared in the study. After blood sampling, hyperthyroidism patients were treated with methimazole at a starting dose of 30 mg daily, and ophthalmopathy patients were treated with high-dose intravenous methylprednisolone. According to the paper, TCR Vbeta CDR3 sequencing was carried out on 135 peripheral blood samples, which came from fewer than 50 ophthalmopathy, 75 or so hyperthyroidism and roughly 17 progressor patients. General findings and caveats noted by the study authors: Ophthalmopathy was separated from stable hyperthyroidism by a 13 V-J signature model, with about 88% sensitivity and approximately 81% specificity obtained in cross-validation and 80%/75% obtained in testing. Most expanded thyroid clonotypes (frequency above 0.001) were also detected in blood, a finding suggesting that blood repertoires may reflect thyroid immune responses. In validation, the model predicted progression to ophthalmopathy a median of roughly six months before onset, with approximately 70% sensitivity and around 76% specificity. No statistical method was used to set the sample size in advance, and investigators knew the group allocation.

Amplification of TCR beta CDR3 regions was carried out from RNA transcripts. The TCR CDR3 was subjected to a first round of RT-PCR using the HTBI primer set and the Qiagen OneStep RT-PCR kit. Libraries were constructed in a second round of multiplex PCR, after which size selection and purification were performed. The libraries were sequenced on an Illumina HiSeq2000 using paired-end 100 bp reads. The original methods were these. SOAPnuke was used to process the raw data, removing reads that contained adapters or uncalled bases, had a mean Phred below 15, or lacked an exact match to the constant primer or identifier. High-quality paired reads were merged using COPE v1.2.5, and each unique nucleotide sequence was defined as a clonotype. MiTCR v1.1 was used to align clonotypes to the IMGT TRBV, TRBD and TRBJ reference segments. The analysis included only V-J combinations with a frequency above 0.0001, which together covered over 98% of the repertoires. A TCS score was defined as the ratio between F50 (clonal expansion) and ExV (chaos), using BLOSUM62-based TCRdist between CDR3 peptides within each V-J. Welch's t-statistics and random forest reduced roughly 530 V-J features to 10 to 15, which were used in a naive Bayes classifier (R e1071). The public sequencing data were trimmed at Q25 with fastp and processed into clonotypes with MiXCR by TCRdb, which kept only in-frame beta chains. Rows are unified per CDR3 protein, each entry keeping the most common DNA and genes. These V and J calls derive from TCRdb rather than the authors' analysis. In this sample the table shows about 480,000 distinct CDR3 sequences, approximately 15% of which occur a single time. The ten largest clones take up over 15% of the sample.

Counted from cysteine to phenylalanine, this CDR3 has 17 amino acids. Only the CDR3 part of the read is kept: 51 bases, read in frame from the first base. V lost 4 bases and J lost 2 bases, and the count of bases not matched to a germline gene is 11. CDR1 is given as LGHDT and CDR2 as YNNKEL, both from the germline V gene (reference sequence). Stable Graves' hyperthyroidism was defined as the absence of progression to ophthalmopathy over 18 months of follow-up. Hyperthyroidism patients were newly diagnosed, had a disease duration of under 2 months, and were aged 18 to 65 years. Patients with uncontrolled infections, other autoimmune diseases, pregnancy or lactation were excluded. Clinical symptoms, serum thyroxine and TRAb, thyroid ultrasound, and orbital computed tomography formed the basis for the diagnoses. PBMCs were separated from approximately 10 ml of fresh peripheral blood using Ficoll-Paque density gradient centrifugation. Total RNA was extracted using Trizol reagent, and RNA quality was assessed on an Agilent 2100 Bioanalyzer.

Turning to this clonotype: What this receptor recognizes is not known. The record has no base qualities; no much larger clone is one base away.

Here the chain combines TRBV3-1 and TRBJ2-5, with 9 middle bases fitting TRBD2. The source material was blood. The receptor was isolated from a young woman with Graves' hyperthyroidism. The DNA reads as follows: TGTGCCAGCAGCCGCCTAGGTTCTAGCGGGATACAAGAGACCCAGTACTTC. This encodes CASSRLGSSGIQETQYF.